These 28 T cell receptor beta chains share one sample of origin, sequenced in a study of shared clonotypes between healthy human individuals. Profiled with immunoSEQ multiplex PCR; TCRdb holds only in-frame clones, not every one. The sample carries roughly 2,300,000 clones, 85% to 95% recorded once. Sequences were obtained from naive CD4+ T cells from PBMCs. Stated subset: CD45RA+ positively selected. The receptors stem from a man between 18 and 35 years old in good health. Some clones in this sample may be carry-over from other donors' samples.

J is TRBJ2-1 and V is TRBV18, with TRBD2 matching 9 bases. CDR3 length equals 16 residues. Germline-derived CDR1 and CDR2 are KGHSH and LQKENI. J gave up 2 bases and V 3 bases, and 5 bases lay outside the gene matches. The CDR3 region is CASSPSGSGPYNEQFF. As DNA, the CDR3 is TGTGCCAGCTCACCTAGCGGGAGCGGTCCCTACAATGAGCAGTTCTTC.

This CDR3 reads CASSWTSGASGTDTQYF. CDR3 sequence (DNA): TGTGCCAGCAGCTGGACTAGCGGGGCCTCGGGCACAGATACGCAGTATTTT. The V and J genes are TRBV5-6 and TRBJ2-3; 12 bases map to TRBD2. V lost 3 bases and J lost 1; bases outside the gene matches: 6. The CDR3 length is 17 residues. CDR1 SGHDT and CDR2 YYEEEE come from the germline V gene.

V usage is TRBV5-1 and J usage is TRBJ2-3; tentatively, D is TRBD2 (5 bases). V shed 3 bases and J shed 7 bases, with 15 bases lying between them. CDR3 size: 14 residues. Germline V CDR1 and CDR2: SGHRS, YFSETQ. The CDR3 DNA reads as TGCGCCAGCAGCTCAGCGGATATTTCATATACGCAGTATTTT. Amino acid sequence: CASSSADISYTQYF.

The rearrangement uses TRBV6-6 and TRBJ2-2; 7 bases agree with TRBD1. Germline CDR1 reads MNHNY; CDR2 reads SVGAGI (reference sequence). There are 16 residues in the CDR3. J lost 6 bases, V lost 3 bases, and 10 bases had no gene match. The CDR3 DNA follows: TGTGCCAGCAGTTATGTGGTTGGCAGGGGGTCCGGGGAGCTGTTTTTT. This translates into CASSYVVGRGSGELFF.

The gene calls are TRBV5-4 and TRBJ1-4, with 7 nucleotides matching TRBD1. This CDR3 comprises 15 residues. After removal of 3 bases from V and 3 bases from J, the junction contained 5 bases not matched to a gene. The germline CDR1 and CDR2 sequences are SGHNT and YYREEE (reference sequence). In DNA, the CDR3 is TGTGCCAGCAGCTCTACGGGGACAGCTAATGAAAAACTGTTTTTT. Its translation: CASSSTGTANEKLFF. Full variable domain (outside the CDR3, taken from reference TRBV5-4 and TRBJ1-4): ETGVTQSPTHLIKTRGQQVTLRCSSQSGHNTVSWYQQALGQGPQFIFQYYREEENGRGNFPPRFSGLQFPNYSSELNVNALELDDSALYLCASSSTGTANEKLFFGSGTQLSVL.

Notes on this clone: The same CDR3 also results from other DNA sequences found in this sample. The chain uses TRBV28 and TRBJ2-7; 9 positions match TRBD1. This CDR3 is built from 14 residues. V dropped 7 bases and J dropped 2; count of bases not matched to a gene: 6. The V gene's germline CDR1 is MDHEN and CDR2 SYDVKM. This chain's CDR3 is CASTSGTGTYEQYF. The CDR3 bases are TGTGCCAGCACCTCCGGGACAGGGACCTACGAGCAGTACTTC.

Worth noting for this clone: Additional DNA sequences in this sample encode the identical CDR3. V and J are TRBV6-6 and TRBJ2-7, with 11 bases aligning to TRBD1. Germline assignment: CDR1 MNHNY and CDR2 SVGAGI (reference sequence). V gave up 0 bases and J gave up 2 bases; unmatched junction bases: 0. This CDR3 is 15 amino acids long. Here the CDR3 DNA reads TGTGCCAGCAGTTACTCGGGACAGGGGGCCTACGAGCAGTACTTC. Translation: CASSYSGQGAYEQYF.

The rearrangement joins TRBV25-1 to TRBJ1-1; no firm D call. The V end lost 4 bases, the J end lost 2 bases, and 11 bases lay between the germline ends. Germline loops: CDR1 MGHDK, CDR2 SYGVNS. This CDR3 has 14 residues. The CDR3 bases are TGTGCCAGCAGTGTGCCCCAGGATAACACTGAAGCTTTCTTT. It translates to CASSVPQDNTEAFF.

The chain carries TRBV28 and TRBJ1-2; D call uncertain. Germline CDR1 is MDHEN and CDR2 is SYDVKM. Trimming removed 5 bases at V and 1 base at J, with 14 bases between. The CDR3 loop spans 15 amino acids. Here the CDR3 DNA reads TGTGCCAGCAGTCCCAGTGGCGGGTATAACTATGGCTACACCTTC. Translation gives CASSPSGGYNYGYTF.

The chain carries TRBV6-1 and TRBJ2-3; TRBD2 matches at 8 bases. CDR3 length: 15 residues. Unmatched junction bases numbered 10, after V lost 8 bases and J lost 3 bases. Germline V gives CDR1 MNHNS, CDR2 SASEGT. The CDR3 nucleotides read TGTGCCAGCGCTCGTCCGGCGGGAGGTACAGATACGCAGTATTTT. Protein product: CASARPAGGTDTQYF.

A note on this clone: The sample contains more than one DNA sequence encoding this CDR3. The chain has TRBV5-1 and TRBJ2-7; the D is unclear. Germline-derived CDR1 and CDR2 are SGHRS and YFSETQ. V was clipped by 0 bases and J by 0 bases, with 10 bases between them. The CDR3 totals 15 residues. This CDR3 is CASSLGATSSYEQYF. In nucleotides, the CDR3 is TGCGCCAGCAGCTTGGGGGCCACCAGCTCCTACGAGCAGTACTTC.

The chain recombines TRBV28 with TRBJ2-1; D is unresolved. The CDR3 runs 15 residues. V was shortened by 3 bases and J by 0 bases, with 9 bases between the two germline ends. The germline V gene encodes CDR1 MDHEN and CDR2 SYDVKM. The CDR3 DNA follows: TGTGCCAGCAGTTTGCCATTTTCCTCCTACAATGAGCAGTTCTTC. Amino acids: CASSLPFSSYNEQFF.

The V and J genes are TRBV13 and TRBJ2-7; D is unresolved. V lost 2 bases and J lost 0, with 5 bases in between. The CDR3 covers 13 residues. CDR1 PRHDT and CDR2 FYEKMQ come from the germline V gene (reference sequence). CDR3 residues: CASSLWDSYEQYF. Written as DNA, the CDR3 is TGTGCCAGCAGCTTATGGGACTCCTACGAGCAGTACTTC.

This clone was counted a single time. The rearrangement uses TRBV10-3 and TRBJ1-2, with a weak D call TRBD1 (5 bases). V was clipped by 6 bases and J by 5 bases, with 16 bases between them. Germline V gene sequence: CDR1 ENHRY, CDR2 SYGVKD. This CDR3 comprises 14 residues. The CDR3 region is CAISGGAGSYGYTF. The CDR3 nucleotides read TGTGCCATCAGCGGAGGGGCCGGGAGTTATGGCTACACCTTC.

This clone is a singleton in its sample. The chain has TRBV28 and TRBJ1-5; 9 bases align to TRBD1. The CDR3 sequence is 15 residues long. The J segment lost 6 bases and the V segment lost 4 bases, leaving 7 bases of the junction unmatched. Germline V CDR1 and CDR2: MDHEN, SYDVKM. CDR3 sequence reads: CASSWLQGASQPQHF. In DNA form, the CDR3 reads TGTGCCAGCAGTTGGTTACAGGGGGCGAGTCAGCCCCAGCATTTT.

The genes are TRBV7-3 and TRBJ2-2; 7 nucleotides line up with TRBD1. This CDR3 comprises 14 residues. Germline values: CDR1 SGHTA, CDR2 FQGTGA. V was pared by 4 bases and J by 4 bases, with 3 bases of the junction left unmatched. Here the CDR3 DNA reads TGTGCCAGCAGCTCCTCAGGGGGCACCGGGGAGCTGTTTTTT. Encoded protein: CASSSSGGTGELFF.

The V gene is TRBV4-3, the J gene TRBJ2-3; 10 bases line up with TRBD1. This CDR3 has 16 residues. The germline CDR1 and CDR2 sequences are LGHNA and YSLEER. Losses at the gene ends were 0 bases for V and 8 bases for J; bases not matched to a gene: 8. The CDR3 DNA follows: TGCGCCAGCAGCCAAGATGGGGGACAGGGGATAGGTACGCAGTATTTT. Translated: CASSQDGGQGIGTQYF.

This sequence joins TRBV9 and TRBJ2-7; 7 positions match TRBD1. This CDR3 comprises 13 residues. Trimming cost V 3 bases and J 4 bases; bases outside gene matches: 4. Germline V gene data show CDR1 as SGDLS and CDR2 as YYNGEE. CDR3 DNA: TGTGCCAGCAGCGAGGCAGGGGGTTACGAGCAGTACTTC. Residues: CASSEAGGYEQYF.

The chain has TRBV18 and TRBJ2-5; 9 bases agree with TRBD2. The CDR3 contains 17 residues. The trim removed 4 bases at V and 5 bases at J, leaving 14 bases unmatched. From germline, CDR1 is KGHSH and CDR2 LQKENI. In nucleotides, the CDR3 is TGTGCCAGCTCACACAACCCCGGCGGGAGGGCCGGGGAGACCCAGTACTTC. Protein: CASSHNPGGRAGETQYF.

As regards this clone: This specimen includes other DNA sequences encoding the same CDR3. The gene calls are TRBV28 and TRBJ1-1; D is ambiguous. The CDR3 length is 12 residues. The V end was cut by 3 bases, the J end by 2 bases, with 4 bases between. Germline CDR1 is MDHEN and CDR2 is SYDVKM. The CDR3 protein is CASSLGNTEAFF. The CDR3 nucleotides read TGTGCCAGCAGTTTGGGTAACACTGAAGCTTTCTTT.

The rearrangement uses TRBV7-3 and TRBJ2-3; D is uncertain. The CDR3 is made up of 13 amino acids. Germline lookup yields CDR1 SGHTA and CDR2 FQGTGA. Trimming removed 2 bases at V and 6 bases at J, with 9 bases between. The CDR3 here is CASSLLSSDTQYF. The CDR3 DNA is TGTGCCAGCAGCTTACTTAGCTCCGATACGCAGTATTTT.

The rearrangement links TRBV7-8 to TRBJ2-3; 7 nucleotides line up with TRBD2. The CDR3 consists of 14 residues. Germline V lookup: CDR1 SGHVS, CDR2 FQNEAQ. J was trimmed by 6 bases and V by 8 bases; bases with no gene match: 11. CDR3 in DNA: TGTGCCAGCCGGATGAGCGGGATCCCGGATACGCAGTATTTT. Protein: CASRMSGIPDTQYF.

The CDR3 coding sequence is TGTGCCAGCAGCTCCCGGGGGACTAGCGGGAACAATGAGCAGTTCTTC. Translated: CASSSRGTSGNNEQFF. The V call is TRBV11-3, the J call TRBJ2-1; TRBD2 matches 13 bases. V lost 4 bases to trimming and J lost 5 bases; unmatched junction nucleotides: 5. Germline CDR1 reads SGHNT; CDR2 reads YENEEA. The length of the CDR3 is 16 residues.

The chain employs TRBV7-3 and TRBJ2-2, with D perhaps matching TRBD1 (5 bases). The V end lost 2 bases, the J end lost 2 bases, and 12 bases lay between the germline ends. This CDR3 is 16 amino acids long. The germline gives CDR1 SGHTA, CDR2 FQGTGA. The DNA of the CDR3 is TGTGCCAGCAGCTTATTGCCAGGGATAAACACCGGGGAGCTGTTTTTT. This gives the protein CASSLLPGINTGELFF.

CDR3 region: CASSGREVSDTQYF. The CDR3 DNA reads as TGCGCCAGCAGCGGCAGGGAAGTTTCAGATACGCAGTATTTT. The V gene is TRBV4-1, the J gene TRBJ2-3, with a tentative D call TRBD1 (5 bases). The CDR3 consists of 14 residues. CDR1 and CDR2 (germline): MGHRA, YSYEKL. V was cut by 5 bases and J by 4 bases, with 13 bases left in between.

This chain joins TRBV29-1 and TRBJ1-3; D call uncertain. This CDR3 region has 15 residues. Trimming pared 4 bases from V and 3 bases from J, leaving 16 bases between. Looked up from germline, CDR1 is SQVTM and CDR2 is ANQGSEA. The CDR3 region has the DNA TGCAGCGTTGGCTTGAAGGTAGCAGGTGGAAACACCATATATTTT. The encoded protein is CSVGLKVAGGNTIYF.

The chain employs TRBV2 and TRBJ2-2; D possibly corresponds to TRBD2 (6 bases). Between the trimmed V and J ends, which lost 5 bases and 1 base, there was a span of 8 bases. CDR1 is SNHLY and CDR2 is FYNNEI in the germline V gene. The length of the CDR3 is 14 residues. CDR3 nucleotides: TGTGCCAGCAGTTGGGAGGTGAACACCGGGGAGCTGTTTTTT. This sequence encodes CASSWEVNTGELFF. Together with reference TRBV2 and TRBJ2-2, the CDR3 gives the full variable domain: EPEVTQTPSHQVTQMGQEVILRCVPISNHLYFYWYRQILGQKVEFLVSFYNNEISEKSEIFDDQFSVERPDGSNFTLKIRSTKLEDSAMYFCASSWEVNTGELFFGEGSRLTVL.

The J gene is TRBJ1-4, the V gene TRBV30; D remains unclear. The CDR3 runs 12 residues. The germline V and J ends were trimmed by 1 base and 7 bases, with 7 bases remaining between them. The germline V gene has CDR1 GTSNPN and CDR2 SVGIG (reference sequence). The CDR3 nucleotides read TGTGCCTGGAGTGGGGTGCCTGAAAAACTGTTTTTT. Amino acids: CAWSGVPEKLFF.